These 18 T cell receptor beta chains were all obtained from the same sample, sequenced in a study of cytotoxic CD8 clonotypes in ibrutinib-treated CLL. Data came from immunoSEQ multiplex PCR; TCRdb stores just in-frame clones and leaves some out. The table includes fewer than 400,000 clones, under 70% detected once. This material consisted of PBMCs, taken after 36 months of ibrutinib treatment. The receptors derive from a human donor with chronic lymphocytic leukemia.

The V gene is TRBV18, the J gene TRBJ1-1; D is uncertain. The germline gives CDR1 KGHSH, CDR2 LQKENI. The CDR3 consists of 14 residues. With 2 bases removed from V and 1 base from J, the gap between germline ends came to 8 bases. Here the CDR3 reads CASSPGYRNTEAFF. CDR3 coding DNA: TGTGCCAGCTCACCAGGGTACAGGAACACTGAAGCTTTCTTT. The full variable domain, with the rest looked up from reference TRBV18 and TRBJ1-1, is NAGVMQNPRHLVRRRGQEARLRCSPMKGHSHVYWYRQLPEEGLKFMVYLQKENIIDESGMPKERFSAEFPKEGPSILRIQQVVRGDSAAYFCASSPGYRNTEAFFGQGTRLTVV.

The chain links TRBV5-1 to TRBJ1-1, with a tentative D call TRBD1 (5 bases). This CDR3 spans 15 amino acids. Germline loops: CDR1 SGHRS, CDR2 YFSETQ. Trimming left V 0 bases short and J 4 bases short, with 13 bases between. The CDR3 sequence is CASSLEVGLSTEAFF. The CDR3 DNA follows: TGCGCCAGCAGCTTGGAGGTGGGGCTGAGCACTGAAGCTTTCTTT.

The rearrangement links TRBV2 to TRBJ2-3, with a weak D call TRBD1 (6 bases). The CDR3 has 14 amino acids. Germline CDR1 reads SNHLY; CDR2 reads FYNNEI. V dropped 8 bases and J dropped 8 bases, with 20 bases sitting between them. The CDR3 spells CASSNRVVSGTQYF. The CDR3 DNA reads as TGTGCCAGCTCTAACAGGGTAGTGTCAGGTACGCAGTATTTT.

The gene calls are TRBV9 and TRBJ2-2; D is perhaps TRBD1 (6 bases). Germline loops: CDR1 SGDLS, CDR2 YYNGEE. The CDR3 loop spans 13 amino acids. Trimming pared 4 bases from V and 3 bases from J, leaving 7 bases between. CDR3 amino acids: CASSRQDTGELFF. The CDR3, as DNA: TGTGCCAGCAGCAGACAGGACACCGGGGAGCTGTTTTTT.

The sample holds a few counts of this clone. This chain joins TRBV6-5 and TRBJ2-7; D is ambiguous. From germline, CDR1 is MNHEY and CDR2 SVGAGI. Trimming took off 2 bases at V and 1 base at J, with 12 bases between the two ends. The CDR3 has 15 residues. This CDR3 reads CASSYRGGVSYEQYF. The CDR3 region has the DNA TGTGCCAGCAGTTACCGCGGTGGGGTATCCTACGAGCAGTACTTC.

CDR3 protein: CASSPMASGSYEQYF. CDR3 coding DNA: TGTGCCAGCTCACCAATGGCTAGCGGGAGCTACGAGCAGTACTTC. The chain has TRBV18 and TRBJ2-7, with TRBD2 matching over 10 bases. CDR1 is KGHSH, CDR2 LQKENI, per germline. This CDR3 contains 15 residues. Trimming cost V 2 bases and J 3 bases; bases outside gene matches: 4.

This chain connects TRBV2 to TRBJ2-3, with TRBD1 as a possible D gene (8 bases). The germline V gene has CDR1 SNHLY and CDR2 FYNNEI. V lost 7 bases, J lost 3 bases, and 17 bases lay in between. This CDR3 has 15 amino acids. This chain's CDR3 is CASTLYRGGTDTQYF. The CDR3 nucleotides read TGTGCCAGCACCCTATACAGGGGGGGTACAGATACGCAGTATTTT.

This clone was seen only once. The genes are TRBV5-1 and TRBJ2-3; tentative D call: TRBD1 (5 bases). Germline CDR1 SGHRS, CDR2 YFSETQ. CDR3 length equals 15 residues. Trimming removed 2 bases from V and 4 bases from J, with 14 bases in between. DNA for the CDR3: TGCGCCAGCAGCTTTAGCAGCCCAGGGTCAGATACGCAGTATTTT. Translated, it gives CASSFSSPGSDTQYF.

The chain couples TRBV5-6 to TRBJ2-3; 11 nucleotides match TRBD2. The CDR3 is made up of 18 amino acids. Germline values: CDR1 SGHDT, CDR2 YYEEEE. With V trimmed by 4 bases and J by 5 bases, 15 bases remained unmatched. CDR3: CASSLSGTSGEGGDTQYF. The CDR3 region has the DNA TGTGCCAGCAGCCTTTCCGGGACTAGCGGTGAGGGTGGAGATACGCAGTATTTT.

The chain links TRBV7-2 to TRBJ1-6, with TRBD1 matching 8 bases. The germline V gene has CDR1 SGHTA and CDR2 FQGNSA. This CDR3 comprises 19 residues. V shed 1 base and J 7 bases; nucleotides not matched to a gene: 15. Here the CDR3 DNA reads TGTGCCAGCAGCTTAGTAGGGGGTTCAGGGGGCGCGAGGAATTCACCCCTCCACTTT. As protein: CASSLVGGSGGARNSPLHF. The entire variable domain, with the rest obtained from reference TRBV7-2 and TRBJ1-6, is as follows: GAGVSQSPSNKVTEKGKDVELRCDPISGHTALYWYRQSLGQGLEFLIYFQGNSAPDKSGLPSDRFSAERTGGSVSTLTIQRTQQEDSAVYLCASSLVGGSGGARNSPLHFGNGTRLTVT.

The genes are TRBV5-1 and TRBJ2-7, with D perhaps TRBD1 (6 bases). CDR1 and CDR2 (germline): SGHRS, YFSETQ. The CDR3 runs to 15 residues. V lost 0 bases to trimming and J lost 3 bases, with 13 bases between them. The CDR3 DNA follows: TGCGCCAGCAGCTTGGATCAGGGGTCTAACTACGAGCAGTACTTC. Amino acid sequence: CASSLDQGSNYEQYF.

The genes are TRBV6-1 and TRBJ1-4; D is unresolved. In germline, CDR1 is MNHNS, CDR2 SASEGT. V shed 5 bases and J shed 7 bases, with 8 bases lying between them. This CDR3 comprises 12 residues. CDR3: CASSTPSEKLFF. The CDR3 bases are TGTGCCAGCAGTACCCCGAGTGAAAAACTGTTTTTT.

This clone was detected once. The CDR3 reads CSVENPKGTDTQYF. The CDR3 nucleotides are TGCAGCGTTGAAAATCCAAAAGGCACAGATACGCAGTATTTT. The J gene is TRBJ2-3, the V gene TRBV29-1, with D unresolved. The ends were cut back, 2 bases at V and 1 base at J, with 10 bases in the middle. CDR1 is SQVTM and CDR2 is ANQGSEA in the germline V gene. This CDR3 region has 14 residues.

This clone was observed once. CDR3 nucleotide sequence: TGCGCCAGCAGCCCCACGGGGGGGGTGAATGAGCAGTTCTTC. It specifies CASSPTGGVNEQFF. The rearrangement links TRBV4-1 to TRBJ2-1; 8 positions match TRBD2. The CDR3 runs 14 residues. The V and J ends lost 4 bases and 7 bases, in that order; junction bases with no gene match: 6. The V gene's germline CDR1 is MGHRA and CDR2 YSYEKL.

The gene calls are TRBV29-1 and TRBJ2-5; D is unresolved. Per the germline V gene, CDR1 is SQVTM and CDR2 is ANQGSEA. The CDR3 contains 12 residues. V was trimmed by 5 bases and J by 7 bases, leaving 14 bases between them. CDR3 sequence: CSVPRTLGTQYF. The DNA for the CDR3 is TGCAGCGTTCCTAGGACCCTCGGGACCCAGTACTTC.

This clone occurred a few times. V is TRBV2 and J is TRBJ2-5; 12 bases agree with TRBD2. The trim removed 9 bases at V and 1 base at J, leaving 3 bases unmatched. The CDR3 covers 14 residues. Germline-derived CDR1 and CDR2 are SNHLY and FYNNEI. In DNA, the CDR3 is TGTGCCAGATCGGGACTAGCGGGCCAAGAGACCCAGTACTTC. Residues: CARSGLAGQETQYF. Full variable domain (outside the CDR3, taken from reference TRBV2 and TRBJ2-5): EPEVTQTPSHQVTQMGQEVILRCVPISNHLYFYWYRQILGQKVEFLVSFYNNEISEKSEIFDDQFSVERPDGSNFTLKIRSTKLEDSAMYFCARSGLAGQETQYFGPGTRLLVL.

This chain joins TRBV5-1 and TRBJ2-5, with D perhaps matching TRBD2 (5 bases). Between the trimmed V and J ends, which lost 4 bases and 5 bases, there was a span of 12 bases. CDR1 is SGHRS, CDR2 YFSETQ, per germline. The CDR3 spans 13 residues. CDR3 sequence reads: CASSIMRTETQYF. The CDR3 DNA reads as TGCGCCAGCAGCATTATGCGGACTGAGACCCAGTACTTC.

This chain joins TRBV27 and TRBJ2-6; 7 nucleotides align to TRBD1. Germline V CDR1 and CDR2: MNHEY, SMNVEV (reference sequence). There are 17 residues in the CDR3. Unmatched junction bases numbered 3, after V lost 1 base and J lost 0 bases. CDR3 sequence reads: CASSLLTGISGANVLTF. CDR3 DNA sequence: TGTGCCAGCAGTTTATTGACAGGGATCTCTGGGGCCAACGTCCTGACTTTC.